Presented here are 32 T cell receptor beta chains from one specimen sequenced in a study of cytomegalovirus exposure and HLA in healthy donors. Amplification used 60 Vbeta primers and 13 Jbeta primers. TCRdb's copy holds only in-frame clones and misses some; the assay was immunoSEQ multiplex PCR. The sample has tens of thousands of clones, and its top ten clones hold 5.9%. Sequencing was performed on PBMCs. The receptors here all came from a human donor in good health.

V usage is TRBV30 and J usage is TRBJ2-7; a possible D gene is TRBD1 (5 bases). CDR3 size: 16 residues. From germline, CDR1 is GTSNPN and CDR2 SVGIG (reference sequence). V was cut by 3 bases and J by 9 bases, with 27 bases left in between. The CDR3, as DNA: TGTGCCTGGAGCAGTCTGAGCTGGGGCCCCGGTGTTAGGCAGTACTTC. This gives the protein CAWSSLSWGPGVRQYF.

V gene TRBV6-1 combines with J gene TRBJ2-7; 7 bases align to TRBD1. The CDR3 contains 15 residues. The junction had 13 bases not matched to a gene; V was cut back by 8 bases and J by 3 bases. CDR1 and CDR2 (germline): MNHNS, SASEGT. Here the CDR3 reads CASSLSGTDLYEQYF. Written as DNA, the CDR3 is TGTGCCAGCTCCCTATCCGGGACAGACCTCTACGAGCAGTACTTC.

The rearrangement links TRBV9 to TRBJ2-6; 7 bases are a match to TRBD1. V lost 2 bases, J lost 4 bases, and 6 bases stayed unmatched. The CDR3 covers 16 residues. Germline values: CDR1 SGDLS, CDR2 YYNGEE. CDR3 sequence (DNA): TGTGCCAGCAGCGTTCAACAGGGGTGGGGGGCCAACGTCCTGACTTTC. Amino acids: CASSVQQGWGANVLTF.

The chain uses TRBV10-3 and TRBJ2-1; 7 bases are a match to TRBD1. The CDR3 loop spans 13 amino acids. The trim removed 7 bases at V and 7 bases at J, leaving 7 bases unmatched. The germline CDR1 and CDR2 sequences are ENHRY and SYGVKD. The CDR3 nucleotides are TGTGCCATCACGGCAGCAGGGGGAAATGAGCAGTTCTTC. It encodes CAITAAGGNEQFF.

The V call is TRBV18, the J call TRBJ2-7, with 7 bases that match TRBD1. Germline values: CDR1 KGHSH, CDR2 LQKENI. This CDR3 spans 15 amino acids. V lost 3 bases to trimming and J lost 5 bases; unmatched junction nucleotides: 10. The CDR3 DNA follows: TGTGCCAGCTCACCTTATACAGGGGTACGTGACGAGCAGTACTTC. It yields the protein CASSPYTGVRDEQYF.

The chain is built from TRBV4-1 and TRBJ2-1; 10 positions match TRBD1. The trim removed 4 bases at V and 2 bases at J, leaving 2 bases unmatched. Per the germline V gene, CDR1 is MGHRA and CDR2 is YSYEKL. The CDR3 extends over 15 amino acids. The chain's CDR3 is CASSRGQGAYNEQFF. The CDR3 DNA reads as TGCGCCAGCAGCCGAGGACAGGGGGCCTACAATGAGCAGTTCTTC.

The V gene is TRBV10-3, the J gene TRBJ2-1; TRBD2 matches at 9 bases. The germline gives CDR1 ENHRY, CDR2 SYGVKD. The V gene end was trimmed by 3 bases and the J gene end by 8 bases; junction bases not matched to a gene: 5. The CDR3 is made up of 14 amino acids. The CDR3: CAISDPAGGHEQFF. DNA for the CDR3: TGTGCCATCAGTGACCCAGCGGGGGGCCATGAGCAGTTCTTC.

The V call is TRBV5-6, the J call TRBJ1-2; TRBD1 aligns across 7 bases. This CDR3 has 13 amino acids. Per the germline V gene, CDR1 is SGHDT and CDR2 is YYEEEE. Trimming took 4 bases from V and 5 from J; bases not matched to a gene: 5. The CDR3 sequence: CASSRGQSYGYTF. CDR3 DNA sequence: TGTGCCAGCAGCCGGGGACAGTCTTATGGCTACACCTTC.

The chain is built from TRBV7-6 and TRBJ1-5; 9 bases agree with TRBD1. This CDR3 region has 15 residues. The germline gives CDR1 SGHVS, CDR2 FNYEAQ. With 4 bases clipped from V and 6 bases from J, the junction kept 7 bases outside the gene matches. As DNA, the CDR3 is TGTGCCAGCAGCTCGGGGACAGGGAATTCTCAGCCCCAGCATTTT. This translates into CASSSGTGNSQPQHF.

The chain recombines TRBV29-1 with TRBJ1-2; no firm D call. Trimming took off 4 bases at V and 4 bases at J, with 10 bases between the two ends. Germline V gene lookup returns CDR1 SQVTM and CDR2 ANQGSEA. The CDR3 is 12 amino acids. DNA of the CDR3: TGCAGCGTTGCCACCTACGTCTATGGCTACACCTTC. Protein: CSVATYVYGYTF. The full variable domain, its missing parts supplied by reference TRBV29-1 and TRBJ1-2, is SAVISQKPSRDICQRGTSLTIQCQVDSQVTMMFWYRQQPGQSLTLIATANQGSEATYESGFVIDKFPISRPNLTFSTLTVSNMSPEDSSIYLCSVATYVYGYTFGSGTRLTVV.

The rearrangement joins TRBV5-1 to TRBJ1-1; TRBD1 is a possible D gene (5 bases). Per germline, CDR1 SGHRS and CDR2 YFSETQ. This CDR3 spans 14 amino acids. V was pared by 1 base and J by 5 bases, with 12 bases between. The CDR3 DNA follows: TGCGCCAGCAGCTTGAGGGGCGAAGCAACTGAAGCTTTCTTT. Protein product: CASSLRGEATEAFF.

The V gene is TRBV5-8, the J gene TRBJ2-1; TRBD2 matches at 12 bases. V shed 4 bases and J 3 bases; nucleotides not matched to a gene: 2. Germline-derived CDR1 and CDR2 are SGHTS and YDEGEE. This CDR3 contains 15 residues. As DNA, the CDR3 is TGTGCCAGCAGCCCGACTAGCGGGGGCTACAATGAGCAGTTCTTC. Translated: CASSPTSGGYNEQFF. Supplemented by reference TRBV5-8 and TRBJ2-1, the full variable domain reads EAGVTQSPTHLIKTRGQQATLRCSPISGHTSVYWYQQALGLGLQFLLWYDEGEERNRGNFPPRFSGRQFPNYSSELNVNALELEDSALYLCASSPTSGGYNEQFFGPGTRLTVL.

According to its frequency, this clone is medium-sized. This chain links TRBV5-1 with TRBJ2-1; TRBD1 agrees at 9 bases. The CDR3 is made up of 14 amino acids. V dropped 4 bases and J dropped 5; count of bases not matched to a gene: 4. The germline gives CDR1 SGHRS, CDR2 YFSETQ. CDR3 sequence: CASSPRQGDNEQFF. The CDR3 DNA is TGCGCCAGCAGCCCCCGACAGGGGGACAATGAGCAGTTCTTC. The full variable domain, with the rest looked up from reference TRBV5-1 and TRBJ2-1, is KAGVTQTPRYLIKTRGQQVTLSCSPISGHRSVSWYQQTPGQGLQFLFEYFSETQRNKGNFPGRFSGRQFSNSRSEMNVSTLELGDSALYLCASSPRQGDNEQFFGPGTRLTVL.

The rearrangement uses TRBV6-1 and TRBJ2-3; D not certain. V lost 4 bases to trimming and J lost 1 base, with 9 bases between them. CDR1 MNHNS and CDR2 SASEGT come from the germline V gene. The CDR3 runs to 14 residues. This CDR3 reads CASSVSEGTDTQYF. The CDR3 DNA sequence: TGTGCCAGCAGTGTATCAGAAGGCACAGATACGCAGTATTTT.

This chain connects TRBV7-8 to TRBJ1-3; D gene unclear. Trimming removed 7 bases from V and 1 base from J, with 14 bases in between. Germline CDR1 and CDR2: SGHVS and FQNEAQ. The CDR3 is made up of 15 amino acids. CDR3 residues: CASTPGGGSGNTIYF. Written as DNA, the CDR3 is TGTGCCAGCACCCCCGGAGGCGGTTCTGGAAACACCATATATTTT.

The rearrangement links TRBV6-5 to TRBJ1-2, with TRBD1 matching 10 bases. The CDR3 has 15 residues. Germline V gene sequence: CDR1 MNHEY, CDR2 SVGAGI. V shed 8 bases and J 4 bases; nucleotides not matched to a gene: 10. The CDR3 is CASRYGQGDFYGYTF. The CDR3 nucleotides are TGTGCCAGCCGATACGGACAGGGGGACTTCTATGGCTACACCTTC.

The chain is built from TRBV7-2 and TRBJ2-7; 10 bases are a match to TRBD1. The germline V gene has CDR1 SGHTA and CDR2 FQGNSA. The ends lost 0 bases at V and 13 bases at J; junction bases unmatched: 3. The CDR3 extends over 12 amino acids. CDR3 in DNA: TGTGCCAGCAGCTTAGCCGGGACAGGGGCCTACTTC. This sequence encodes CASSLAGTGAYF.

The chain couples TRBV28 to TRBJ1-4; D is uncertain. CDR3 length: 14 residues. CDR1 MDHEN and CDR2 SYDVKM come from the germline V gene. V gave up 3 bases and J gave up 1 base, with 6 bases separating them. The DNA for the CDR3 is TGTGCCAGCAGTTTGACAAAAACTAATGAAAAACTGTTTTTT. It is translated as CASSLTKTNEKLFF.

The chain is built from TRBV19 and TRBJ1-5; D gene unclear. This CDR3 is built from 12 residues. The germline CDR1 and CDR2 sequences are LNHDA and SQIVND (reference sequence). The V and J ends lost 7 bases and 6 bases respectively, with 10 bases between them. The CDR3 bases are TGTGCCAGTAATCTTGGGAGTCAGCCCCAGCATTTT. It yields the protein CASNLGSQPQHF.

The CDR3 DNA sequence: TGCAGTGCTTCAGGACAGTATGGCTACACCTTC. This encodes CSASGQYGYTF. V gene TRBV20-1 combines with J gene TRBJ1-2; TRBD1 is a possible D gene (6 bases). The CDR3 loop spans 11 amino acids. The germline V and J ends were trimmed by 5 bases and 5 bases, with 9 bases remaining between them. The germline gives CDR1 DFQATT, CDR2 SNEGSKA (reference sequence).

This chain joins TRBV11-3 and TRBJ2-3, with 8 bases lining up with TRBD2. The V gene end was trimmed by 4 bases and the J gene end by 6 bases; junction bases not matched to a gene: 6. Germline loops: CDR1 SGHNT, CDR2 YENEEA. The CDR3 covers 14 residues. In nucleotides, the CDR3 is TGTGCCAGCAGCTCACGACGGGAGGGGGATACGCAGTATTTT. Translation: CASSSRREGDTQYF. Supplemented by reference TRBV11-3 and TRBJ2-3, the full variable domain reads EAGVVQSPRYKIIEKKQPVAFWCNPISGHNTLYWYLQNLGQGPELLIRYENEEAVDDSQLPKDRFSAERLKGVDSTLKIQPAELGDSAVYLCASSSRREGDTQYFGPGTRLTVL.

The chain has TRBV14 and TRBJ2-1; 10 bases fit TRBD2. Germline values: CDR1 SGHDN, CDR2 FVKESK. The CDR3 covers 17 residues. V trimming: 4 bases; J trimming: 5 bases; junction bases outside the gene matches: 11. The CDR3 coding sequence is TGTGCCAGCAGCCGTGGACCAGGACTAGCGGCCGACAATGAGCAGTTCTTC. Translation: CASSRGPGLAADNEQFF.

V is TRBV19 and J is TRBJ1-5; D is uncertain. V dropped 4 bases and J dropped 0 bases, with 7 bases sitting between them. The CDR3 runs 14 residues. CDR1 is LNHDA, CDR2 SQIVND, per germline (reference sequence). The CDR3 DNA reads as TGTGCCAGTAGTAGAGGGTATAGCAATCAGCCCCAGCATTTT. Translated: CASSRGYSNQPQHF. Full variable domain (remainder filled in from reference TRBV19 and TRBJ1-5): DGGITQSPKYLFRKEGQNVTLSCEQNLNHDAMYWYRQDPGQGLRLIYYSQIVNDFQKGDIAEGYSVSREKKESFPLTVTSAQKNPTAFYLCASSRGYSNQPQHFGDGTRLSIL.

The chain links TRBV7-2 to TRBJ2-2, with D perhaps matching TRBD1 (5 bases). The CDR3 has 14 residues. Germline-derived CDR1 and CDR2 are SGHTA and FQGNSA. Trimming shortened V by 5 bases and J by 2 bases, and 9 bases separated the two germline ends. This chain's CDR3 is CASSRDSNTGELFF. CDR3 in DNA: TGTGCCAGCAGCCGCGACAGTAACACCGGGGAGCTGTTTTTT.

The rearrangement joins TRBV6-5 to TRBJ2-5, with 7 bases aligning to TRBD2. CDR1 MNHEY and CDR2 SVGAGI come from the germline V gene. The CDR3 extends over 15 amino acids. V trimming: 6 bases; J trimming: 1 base; junction bases outside the gene matches: 8. This CDR3 is CASRVGGGVQETQYF. CDR3 DNA: TGTGCCAGCAGGGTCGGCGGGGGAGTCCAAGAGACCCAGTACTTC.

This sequence joins TRBV5-1 and TRBJ2-5; 12 bases align to TRBD2. Trimming cost V 4 bases and J 5 bases; bases outside gene matches: 12. The CDR3 extends over 17 amino acids. CDR1 is SGHRS and CDR2 is YFSETQ in the germline V gene. CDR3 protein: CASSASTSGGPQETQYF. In DNA form, the CDR3 reads TGCGCCAGCAGCGCCTCGACTAGCGGGGGACCCCAGGAGACCCAGTACTTC.

As concerns this clone: Sequence at one end of the junction differs from germline and may be a read error. V gene TRBV5-4 combines with J gene TRBJ2-5; 7 nucleotides match TRBD2. The length of the CDR3 is 14 residues. Germline values: CDR1 SGHNT, CDR2 YYREEE (reference sequence). CDR3 amino acids: CASSGVGGEENQYF. DNA for the CDR3: TGTGCCAGCAGCGGAGTTGGGGGGGAAGAGAACCAGTACTTC.

The chain couples TRBV7-2 to TRBJ2-2; TRBD2 matches 9 bases. Trimming took 0 bases from V and 5 from J; bases not matched to a gene: 13. The V gene's germline CDR1 is SGHTA and CDR2 FQGNSA. The CDR3 loop spans 19 amino acids. This CDR3 is CASSLARSGGSPRTGELFF. For the CDR3, the DNA is TGTGCCAGCAGCTTAGCGAGAAGCGGGGGGTCCCCTCGTACCGGGGAGCTGTTTTTT.

The J gene is TRBJ2-2, the V gene TRBV6-5; D is possibly TRBD2 (5 bases). The CDR3 consists of 13 residues. CDR1 MNHEY and CDR2 SVGAGI come from the germline V gene. Trimming removed 6 bases from V and 6 bases from J, with 11 bases in between. The CDR3 region has the DNA TGTGCCAGCAGCCGCGAGGGCGCCGGGGAGCTGTTTTTT. It specifies CASSREGAGELFF.

The rearrangement joins TRBV2 to TRBJ1-1; D gene unclear. This CDR3 has 13 residues. CDR1 is SNHLY and CDR2 is FYNNEI in the germline V gene. V lost 4 bases, J lost 0 bases, and 6 bases lay in between. The DNA for the CDR3 is TGTGCCAGCAGTGGGCAGGTGAACACTGAAGCTTTCTTT. Its protein is CASSGQVNTEAFF.

The rearrangement uses TRBV30 and TRBJ1-2, with D possibly being TRBD1 (5 bases). V was shortened by 5 bases and J by 3 bases, with 10 bases between the two germline ends. This CDR3 spans 12 amino acids. CDR1 GTSNPN and CDR2 SVGIG come from the germline V gene (reference sequence). The CDR3 sequence is CAWEKGDYGYTF. The DNA for the CDR3 is TGTGCCTGGGAAAAAGGGGACTATGGCTACACCTTC.

This rearrangement joins TRBV18 to TRBJ2-5; D may be TRBD1 (6 bases). The J call is in doubt because the DNA end fits TRBJ2-7 better. CDR1 and CDR2 (germline): KGHSH, LQKENI. CDR3 length equals 13 residues. CDR3 loop: CASSPTGTYEQYF. For the CDR3, the DNA is TGTGCCAGCTCACCTACAGGGACCTACGAGCAGTACTTC.